Listed here are 19 T cell receptor beta chains from one sample, sequenced in a study of T cell responses to AZD1222 COVID-19 vaccine. Sequencing was performed with immunoSEQ multiplex PCR; in TCRdb, only in-frame clones are kept and a portion is missing. The sample lists some 180,000 clones; around 94% were seen once. The sample in question was peripheral blood, obtained 28 days after the second dose of the MenACWY control vaccine. These receptors all come from an adult who received the MenACWY meningococcal vaccine as a control.

This clone was observed a few times. The V call is TRBV7-9, the J call TRBJ2-4; no clear D. The CDR3 is 12 amino acids. V lost 1 base to trimming and J lost 9 bases, with 7 bases between them. Germline lookup yields CDR1 SEHNR and CDR2 FQNEAQ (reference sequence). The CDR3 DNA sequence: TGTGCCAGCAGCTTAGAGATAAGCATTCAGTACTTC. Its translation is CASSLEISIQYF.

The count of this clone is one. J is TRBJ2-2 and V is TRBV9; TRBD1 might be the D (6 bases). The CDR3 is 15 amino acids. Germline CDR1 and CDR2: SGDLS and YYNGEE. V was pared by 7 bases and J by 0 bases, with 13 bases between. The CDR3 DNA follows: TGTGCCAGCTGCCGGACAGTGACGAACACCGGGGAGCTGTTTTTT. The encoded protein is CASCRTVTNTGELFF. Variable domain in full (rest from reference TRBV9 and TRBJ2-2): DSGVTQTPKHLITATGQRVTLRCSPRSGDLSVYWYQQSLDQGLQFLIQYYNGEERAKGNILERFSAQQFPDLHSELNLSSLELGDSALYFCASCRTVTNTGELFFGEGSRLTVL.

The chain has TRBV9 and TRBJ2-2; 8 bases are shared with TRBD2. The germline gives CDR1 SGDLS, CDR2 YYNGEE. V lost 2 bases to trimming and J lost 5 bases; unmatched junction nucleotides: 8. The CDR3 sequence is 16 residues long. Here the CDR3 reads CASSVSGLVRTGELFF. The CDR3 nucleotides are TGTGCCAGCAGCGTGTCGGGACTAGTCCGAACCGGGGAGCTGTTTTTT.

The chain joins TRBV10-3 to TRBJ1-2, with D tentatively TRBD1 (5 bases). Trimming took off 3 bases at V and 4 bases at J, with 15 bases between the two ends. The germline V gene encodes CDR1 ENHRY and CDR2 SYGVKD. The CDR3 has 15 residues. The CDR3 DNA reads TGTGCCATCAGTGAAGCCGGGACCCCCTCCTATGGCTACACCTTC. Amino acids: CAISEAGTPSYGYTF.

The chain has TRBV4-1 and TRBJ2-7, with no clear D. This CDR3 comprises 13 residues. CDR1 is MGHRA, CDR2 YSYEKL, per germline. V was shortened by 3 bases and J by 3 bases, with 9 bases between the two germline ends. In DNA, the CDR3 is TGCGCCAGCAGCCATGGAGTGCTCTACGAGCAGTACTTC. Its protein is CASSHGVLYEQYF.

The CDR3 nucleotides read TGTGCCAGCAGTGAAGCCTGGACTAGCGGGAGGGCGGAGTTCTTC. It translates to CASSEAWTSGRAEFF. The chain uses TRBV6-1 and TRBJ2-1; 15 bases align to TRBD2. This CDR3 comprises 15 residues. In germline, CDR1 is MNHNS, CDR2 SASEGT. The ends lost 0 bases at V and 14 bases at J; junction bases unmatched: 5.

The chain recombines TRBV3-1 (or the pseudogene TRBV3-2) with TRBJ2-1; D is perhaps TRBD2 (6 bases). Trimming stripped 3 bases from V and 6 bases from J, with 15 bases between. The CDR3 loop spans 15 amino acids. Germline CDR1 and CDR2: LGHDT and YNNKEL (reference sequence). The DNA for the CDR3 is TGTGCCAGCAGCCACTACGGGAAGACTAGCAATGAGCAGTTCTTC. Its protein product is CASSHYGKTSNEQFF.

The chain links TRBV28 to TRBJ1-6; D unresolved. The CDR3 length is 14 residues. Germline V lookup: CDR1 MDHEN, CDR2 SYDVKM. This CDR3 reads CSSRGSSYNSPLHF. The CDR3 DNA is TGTTCCTCCCGTGGTTCCTCCTATAATTCACCCCTCCACTTT.

The chain couples TRBV13 to TRBJ2-7, with 8 positions matching TRBD1. CDR3 size: 12 residues. V dropped 5 bases and J dropped 8; count of bases not matched to a gene: 5. Germline loops: CDR1 PRHDT, CDR2 FYEKMQ (reference sequence). The CDR3 coding sequence is TGTGCCAGCAGCCAGGGACAGGCCCAGCAGTACTTC. Amino acid sequence: CASSQGQAQQYF.

This clone was detected once. The V gene is TRBV25-1, the J gene TRBJ2-3, with 9 nucleotides matching TRBD1. The V gene end was trimmed by 5 bases and the J gene end by 1 base; junction bases not matched to a gene: 4. The V gene's germline CDR1 is MGHDK and CDR2 SYGVNS. This CDR3 region has 15 residues. The CDR3 sequence is CASSLTGGRTDTQYF. CDR3 nucleotides: TGTGCCAGCAGTCTGACAGGGGGGCGCACAGATACGCAGTATTTT. The whole variable domain, remainder taken from reference TRBV25-1 and TRBJ2-3, is EADIYQTPRYLVIGTGKKITLECSQTMGHDKMYWYQQDPGMELHLIHYSYGVNSTEKGDLSSESTVSRIRTEHFPLTLESARPSHTSQYLCASSLTGGRTDTQYFGPGTRLTVL.

This chain uses TRBV7-3 with TRBJ1-1, with 7 bases that match TRBD1. CDR1 is SGHTA and CDR2 is FQGTGA in the germline V gene. V was pared by 5 bases and J by 1 base, with 7 bases of the junction left unmatched. The CDR3 is made up of 15 amino acids. In DNA form, the CDR3 reads TGTGCCAGCAGCGCCCACAGGGGAGGGAACACTGAAGCTTTCTTT. This translates into CASSAHRGGNTEAFF.

This clone was seen a single time. The chain uses TRBV10-3 and TRBJ2-1, with TRBD2 matching 9 bases. The CDR3 runs 16 residues. With V trimmed by 7 bases and J by 2 bases, 9 bases remained unmatched. CDR1 and CDR2 (germline): ENHRY, SYGVKD. In nucleotides, the CDR3 is TGTGCCATCACCTGGACTAGCGAGCGACCCTACAATGAGCAGTTCTTC. Translated, it gives CAITWTSERPYNEQFF.

The V and J genes are TRBV6-5 and TRBJ1-5; 8 bases are shared with TRBD1. The germline V gene encodes CDR1 MNHEY and CDR2 SVGAGI. The CDR3 has 13 amino acids. The V and J ends lost 6 bases and 5 bases, in that order; junction bases with no gene match: 3. The CDR3, as DNA: TGTGCCAGCAGCCTGACAGGGGATCAGCCCCAGCATTTT. This sequence encodes CASSLTGDQPQHF.

The genes are TRBV27 and TRBJ1-3, with a weak D call TRBD1 (6 bases). The germline V and J ends were trimmed by 1 base and 0 bases, with 10 bases remaining between them. Germline V gene sequence: CDR1 MNHEY, CDR2 SMNVEV (reference sequence). The CDR3 totals 16 residues. The CDR3 DNA sequence: TGTGCCAGCAGTTTATTAGGGGACAACTCTGGAAACACCATATATTTT. Translating it yields CASSLLGDNSGNTIYF.

The chain is built from TRBV7-2 and TRBJ1-4, with 7 nucleotides matching TRBD1. The CDR3 covers 16 residues. Germline V gene sequence: CDR1 SGHTA, CDR2 FQGNSA. The V gene end was trimmed by 5 bases and the J gene end by 7 bases; junction bases not matched to a gene: 13. The CDR3 coding sequence is TGTGCCAGCAGCAAAGGACAGGCGACAATAAGTGAAAAACTGTTTTTT. This translates into CASSKGQATISEKLFF.

Here the CDR3 reads CASRKGDSKVTEAFF. The DNA for the CDR3 is TGTGCCAGCCGGAAGGGGGACAGCAAGGTCACTGAAGCTTTCTTT. The gene calls are TRBV6-5 and TRBJ1-1; 7 nucleotides align to TRBD1. J gave up 4 bases and V 8 bases, and 13 bases lay outside the gene matches. There are 15 residues in the CDR3. CDR1 and CDR2 (germline): MNHEY, SVGAGI.

The V gene is TRBV7-3, the J gene TRBJ1-1; possibly TRBD1 for D (5 bases). The germline V and J ends were trimmed by 2 bases and 7 bases, with 11 bases remaining between them. Germline V gives CDR1 SGHTA, CDR2 FQGTGA. CDR3 size: 13 residues. CDR3 protein: CASSLDRTFEAFF. As DNA, the CDR3 is TGTGCCAGCAGCTTAGACAGAACCTTTGAAGCTTTCTTT. The whole variable domain, remainder taken from reference TRBV7-3 and TRBJ1-1, is GAGVSQTPSNKVTEKGKYVELRCDPISGHTALYWYRQSLGQGPEFLIYFQGTGAADDSGLPNDRFFAVRPEGSVSTLKIQRTERGDSAVYLCASSLDRTFEAFFGQGTRLTVV.

This chain uses TRBV7-6 with TRBJ2-5; TRBD1 aligns across 9 bases. The germline V gene has CDR1 SGHVS and CDR2 FNYEAQ. This CDR3 has 15 residues. After removal of 7 bases from V and 4 bases from J, the junction contained 10 bases not matched to a gene. This CDR3 reads CASTLMWDRAETQYF. For the CDR3, the DNA is TGTGCCAGCACCTTGATGTGGGACAGGGCAGAGACCCAGTACTTC.

This chain uses TRBV18 with TRBJ1-5, with D maybe TRBD1 (6 bases). The CDR3 runs 17 residues. Germline values: CDR1 KGHSH, CDR2 LQKENI. V was clipped by 1 base and J by 3 bases, with 16 bases between them. DNA for the CDR3: TGTGCCAGCTCACCACGCAAGAGTGGGGACACCAATCAGCCCCAGCATTTT. It translates to CASSPRKSGDTNQPQHF.